One and the same sample provided the 6 T cell receptor beta chains below, sequenced in a study of cytomegalovirus exposure and HLA in healthy donors. Amplification used 60 Vbeta primers and 13 Jbeta primers. Generated by immunoSEQ multiplex PCR, the TCRdb table keeps only in-frame clones and is missing some. Counted here are some 200,000 clones, less than 80% occurring once; the ten biggest clones make up roughly 0.22%. The sequencing input was PBMCs. These receptors originate from a girl aged 2 to 9 in good health and CMV-seronegative.

The chain is built from TRBV4-1 and TRBJ1-5; 7 positions agree with TRBD1. This CDR3 region has 15 residues. From germline, CDR1 is MGHRA and CDR2 YSYEKL. V trimming: 3 bases; J trimming: 6 bases; junction bases outside the gene matches: 8. CDR3 region: CASSQETGWGQPQHF. The CDR3 coding sequence is TGCGCCAGCAGCCAGGAGACAGGGTGGGGTCAGCCCCAGCATTTT.

V gene TRBV13 combines with J gene TRBJ2-7; D perhaps matches TRBD2 (6 bases). V dropped 4 bases and J dropped 1 base, with 11 bases sitting between them. Per the germline V gene, CDR1 is PRHDT and CDR2 is FYEKMQ (reference sequence). This CDR3 contains 14 residues. In DNA, the CDR3 is TGTGCCAGCAGCTGGGGACTCCAATCCTACGAGCAGTACTTC. It translates to CASSWGLQSYEQYF.

This clone was found once. V is TRBV18 and J is TRBJ1-1, with TRBD1 matching over 9 bases. CDR1 is KGHSH, CDR2 LQKENI, per germline. With 2 bases clipped from V and 5 bases from J, the junction kept 0 bases outside the gene matches. The CDR3 length is 13 residues. CDR3 nucleotides: TGTGCCAGCTCACCAGACAGGGGGACTGAAGCTTTCTTT. It yields the protein CASSPDRGTEAFF.

This chain connects TRBV5-4 to TRBJ1-1, with 8 nucleotides matching TRBD1. This CDR3 spans 14 amino acids. Germline V gives CDR1 SGHNT, CDR2 YYREEE (reference sequence). After removal of 4 bases from V and 5 bases from J, the junction contained 7 bases not matched to a gene. The CDR3 DNA follows: TGTGCCAGCAGCCTTCAGACAGGGGCGACTGAAGCTTTCTTT. It yields the protein CASSLQTGATEAFF.

This clone was picked up one time. The gene calls are TRBV12-5 and TRBJ1-5, with unresolved D. The ends were cut back, 5 bases at V and 0 bases at J, with 8 bases in the middle. CDR1 is LGHNT and CDR2 is FRNRAP in the germline V gene. The CDR3 is 14 residues long. The CDR3 bases are TGTGCTAGTGGTATCCAGGATAGCAATCAGCCCCAGCATTTT. The encoded protein is CASGIQDSNQPQHF.

V usage is TRBV6-5 and J usage is TRBJ1-1; 7 bases map to TRBD1. CDR1 is MNHEY and CDR2 is SVGAGI in the germline V gene. The CDR3 contains 15 residues. The V gene end was trimmed by 0 bases and the J gene end by 4 bases; junction bases not matched to a gene: 5. The CDR3 DNA reads as TGTGCCAGCAGTTACTCGAAAAGGGGGCGCACTGAAGCTTTCTTT. Its translation: CASSYSKRGRTEAFF.